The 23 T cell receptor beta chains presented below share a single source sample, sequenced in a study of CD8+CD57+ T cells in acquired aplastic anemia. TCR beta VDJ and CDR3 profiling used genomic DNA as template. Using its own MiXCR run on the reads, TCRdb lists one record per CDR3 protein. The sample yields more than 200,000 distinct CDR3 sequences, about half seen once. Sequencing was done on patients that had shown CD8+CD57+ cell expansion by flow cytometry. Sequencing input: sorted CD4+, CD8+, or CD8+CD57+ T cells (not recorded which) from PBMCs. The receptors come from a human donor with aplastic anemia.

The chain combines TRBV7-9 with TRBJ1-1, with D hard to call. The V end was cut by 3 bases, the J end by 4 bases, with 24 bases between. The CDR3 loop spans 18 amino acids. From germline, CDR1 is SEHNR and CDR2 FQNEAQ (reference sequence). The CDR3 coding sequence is TGTGCCAGCAGCTTGACCGCGGACCGTTCTGGAGGTAGCACTGAAGCTTTCTTT. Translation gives CASSLTADRSGGSTEAFF.

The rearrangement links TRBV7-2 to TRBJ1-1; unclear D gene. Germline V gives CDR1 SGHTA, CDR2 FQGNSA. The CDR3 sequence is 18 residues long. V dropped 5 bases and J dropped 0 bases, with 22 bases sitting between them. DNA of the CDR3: TGTGCCAGCAGCCTGAGACCCATTCAGAGGCCGGTGAACACTGAAGCTTTCTTT. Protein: CASSLRPIQRPVNTEAFF.

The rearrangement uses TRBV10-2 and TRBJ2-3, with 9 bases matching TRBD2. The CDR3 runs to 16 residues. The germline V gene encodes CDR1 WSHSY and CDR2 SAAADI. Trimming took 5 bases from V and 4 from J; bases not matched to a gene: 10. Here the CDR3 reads CASSFPGGGAADTQYF. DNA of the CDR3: TGCGCCAGCAGTTTCCCTGGCGGGGGGGCCGCAGATACGCAGTATTTT.

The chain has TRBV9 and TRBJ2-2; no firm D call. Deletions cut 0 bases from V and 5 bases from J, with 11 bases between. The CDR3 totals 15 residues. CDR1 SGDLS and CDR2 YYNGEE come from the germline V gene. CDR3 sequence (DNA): TGTGCCAGCAGCGTAGACCCAGAACAAACCGGGGAGCTGTTTTTT. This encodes CASSVDPEQTGELFF.

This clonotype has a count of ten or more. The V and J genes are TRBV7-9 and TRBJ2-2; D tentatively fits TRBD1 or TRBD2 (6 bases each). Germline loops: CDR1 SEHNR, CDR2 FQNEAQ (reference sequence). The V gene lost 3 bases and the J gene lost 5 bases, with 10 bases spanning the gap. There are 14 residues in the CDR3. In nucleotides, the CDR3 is TGTGCCAGCAGCTTTATAGGGGGGACCGGGGAGCTGTTTTTT. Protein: CASSFIGGTGELFF.

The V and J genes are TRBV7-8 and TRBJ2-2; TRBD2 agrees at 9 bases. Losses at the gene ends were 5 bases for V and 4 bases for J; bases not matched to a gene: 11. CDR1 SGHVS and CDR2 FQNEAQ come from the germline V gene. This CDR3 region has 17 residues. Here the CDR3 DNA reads TGTGCCAGCAGCCCCCGTAGCGGGGGAGCGAGCACCGGGGAGCTGTTTTTT. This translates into CASSPRSGGASTGELFF.

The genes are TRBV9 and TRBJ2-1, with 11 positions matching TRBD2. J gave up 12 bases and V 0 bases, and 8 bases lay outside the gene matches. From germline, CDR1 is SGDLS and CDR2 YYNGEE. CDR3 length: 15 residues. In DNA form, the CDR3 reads TGTGCCAGCAGCGTAGCTACGATAGCGGGGGGGCCGCAGTTCTTC. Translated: CASSVATIAGGPQFF.

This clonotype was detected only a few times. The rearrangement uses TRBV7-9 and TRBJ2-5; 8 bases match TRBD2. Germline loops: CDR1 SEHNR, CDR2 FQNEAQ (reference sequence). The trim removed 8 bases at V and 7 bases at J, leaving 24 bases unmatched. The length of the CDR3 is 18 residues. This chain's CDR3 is CASGGAFGASGGAGTQYF. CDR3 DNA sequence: TGTGCCAGCGGAGGGGCATTTGGTGCCAGCGGGGGCGCGGGGACCCAGTACTTC.

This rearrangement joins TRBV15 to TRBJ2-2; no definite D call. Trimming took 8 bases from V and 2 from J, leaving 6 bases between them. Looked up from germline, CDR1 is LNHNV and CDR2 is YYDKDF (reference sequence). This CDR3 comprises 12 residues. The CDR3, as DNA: TGTGCCACCGGTCTTAACACCGGGGAGCTGTTTTTT. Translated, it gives CATGLNTGELFF.

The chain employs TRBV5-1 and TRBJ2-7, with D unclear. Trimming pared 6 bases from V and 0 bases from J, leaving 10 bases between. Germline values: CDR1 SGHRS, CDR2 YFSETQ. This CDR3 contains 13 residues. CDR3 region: CASNGLDSYEQYF. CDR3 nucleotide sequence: TGCGCCAGCAATGGCCTAGACTCCTACGAGCAGTACTTC.

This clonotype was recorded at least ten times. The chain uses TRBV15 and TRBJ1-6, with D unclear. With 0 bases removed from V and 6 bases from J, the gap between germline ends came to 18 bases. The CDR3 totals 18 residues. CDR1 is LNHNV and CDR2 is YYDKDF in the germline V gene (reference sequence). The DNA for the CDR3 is TGTGCCACCAGCAGAGATGCCCGGCCCGCGCGGGGTAATTCACCCCTCCACTTT. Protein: CATSRDARPARGNSPLHF.

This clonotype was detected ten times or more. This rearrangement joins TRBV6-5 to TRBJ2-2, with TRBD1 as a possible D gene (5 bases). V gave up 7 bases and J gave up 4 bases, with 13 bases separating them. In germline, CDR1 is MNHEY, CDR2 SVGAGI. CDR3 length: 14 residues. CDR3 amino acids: CASTKGVGTGELFF. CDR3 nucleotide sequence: TGTGCCAGCACGAAAGGGGTGGGCACCGGGGAGCTGTTTTTT.

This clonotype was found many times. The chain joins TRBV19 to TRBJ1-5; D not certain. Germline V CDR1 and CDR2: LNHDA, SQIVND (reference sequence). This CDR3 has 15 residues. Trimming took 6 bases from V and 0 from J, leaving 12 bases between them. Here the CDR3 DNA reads TGTGCCAGTAGGACAATCCCCTATAGCAATCAGCCCCAGCATTTT. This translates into CASRTIPYSNQPQHF.

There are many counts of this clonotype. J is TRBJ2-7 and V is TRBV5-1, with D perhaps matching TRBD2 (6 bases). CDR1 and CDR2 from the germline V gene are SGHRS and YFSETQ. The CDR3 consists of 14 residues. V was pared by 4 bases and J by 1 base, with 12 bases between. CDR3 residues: CASSPGAGSYEQYF. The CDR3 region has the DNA TGCGCCAGCAGCCCAGGTGCGGGATCCTACGAGCAGTACTTC.

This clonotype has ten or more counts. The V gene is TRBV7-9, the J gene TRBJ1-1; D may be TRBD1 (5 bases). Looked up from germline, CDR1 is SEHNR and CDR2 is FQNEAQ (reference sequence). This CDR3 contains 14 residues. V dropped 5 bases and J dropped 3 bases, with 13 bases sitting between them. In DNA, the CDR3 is TGTGCCAGCAGCCGGGAAGGGGTCGACACTGAAGCTTTCTTT. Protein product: CASSREGVDTEAFF.

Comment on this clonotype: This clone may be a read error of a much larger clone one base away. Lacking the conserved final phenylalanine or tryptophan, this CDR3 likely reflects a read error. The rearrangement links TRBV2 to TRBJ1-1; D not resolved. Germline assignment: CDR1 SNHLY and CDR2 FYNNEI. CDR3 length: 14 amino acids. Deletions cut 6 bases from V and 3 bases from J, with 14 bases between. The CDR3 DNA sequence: TGTGCCAGCAGCCGAACCGGGGAGTACACTGAAGCTTTCTTA. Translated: CASSRTGEYTEAFL.

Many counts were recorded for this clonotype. This CDR3 reads CSAPPGGGPTYEQYF. Written as DNA, the CDR3 is TGCAGTGCTCCTCCCGGGGGGGGGCCCACCTACGAGCAGTACTTC. The chain joins TRBV20-1 to TRBJ2-7, with 8 positions matching TRBD2. The CDR3 spans 15 residues. Germline loops: CDR1 DFQATT, CDR2 SNEGSKA (reference sequence). J gave up 2 bases and V 5 bases, and 11 bases lay outside the gene matches.

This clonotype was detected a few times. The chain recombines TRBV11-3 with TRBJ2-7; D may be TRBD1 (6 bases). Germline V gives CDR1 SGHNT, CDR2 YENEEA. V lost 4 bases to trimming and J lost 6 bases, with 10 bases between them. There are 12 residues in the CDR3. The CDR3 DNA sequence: TGTGCCAGCAGCTACGGACAGACCGAGCAGTACTTC. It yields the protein CASSYGQTEQYF.

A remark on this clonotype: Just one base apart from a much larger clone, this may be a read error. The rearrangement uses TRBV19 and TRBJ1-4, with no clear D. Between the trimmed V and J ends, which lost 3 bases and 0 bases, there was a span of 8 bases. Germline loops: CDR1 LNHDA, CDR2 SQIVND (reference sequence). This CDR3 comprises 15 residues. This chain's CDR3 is CASSMMAATNEKLFF. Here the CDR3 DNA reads TGTGCCAGTAGTATGATGGCGGCAACTAATGAAAAACTGTTTTTT.

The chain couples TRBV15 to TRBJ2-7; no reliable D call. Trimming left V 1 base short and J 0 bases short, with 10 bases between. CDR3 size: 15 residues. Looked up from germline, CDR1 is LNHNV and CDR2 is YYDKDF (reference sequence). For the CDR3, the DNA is TGTGCCACCAGCAGAGGAGACGTTAGCTCCTACGAGCAGTACTTC. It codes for CATSRGDVSSYEQYF.

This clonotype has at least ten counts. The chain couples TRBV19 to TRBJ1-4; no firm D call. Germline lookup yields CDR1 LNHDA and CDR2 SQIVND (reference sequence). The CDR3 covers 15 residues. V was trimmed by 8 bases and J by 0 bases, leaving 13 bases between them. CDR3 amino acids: CASAFSPPTNEKLFF. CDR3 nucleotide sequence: TGTGCCAGTGCTTTCAGCCCACCAACTAATGAAAAACTGTTTTTT.

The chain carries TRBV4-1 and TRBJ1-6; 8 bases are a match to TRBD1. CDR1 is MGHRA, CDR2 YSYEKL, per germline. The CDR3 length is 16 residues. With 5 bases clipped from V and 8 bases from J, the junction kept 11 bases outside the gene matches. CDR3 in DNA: TGCGCCAGCAGCTTCCAACCGGGACAGGAGGATTCACCCCTCCACTTT. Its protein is CASSFQPGQEDSPLHF.

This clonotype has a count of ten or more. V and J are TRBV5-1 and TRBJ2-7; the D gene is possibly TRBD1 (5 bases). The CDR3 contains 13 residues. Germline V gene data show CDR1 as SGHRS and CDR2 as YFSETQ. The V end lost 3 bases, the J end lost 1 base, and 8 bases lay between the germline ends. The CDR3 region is CASSYSGSYEQYF. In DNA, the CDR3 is TGCGCCAGCAGCTATTCAGGGTCCTACGAGCAGTACTTC.